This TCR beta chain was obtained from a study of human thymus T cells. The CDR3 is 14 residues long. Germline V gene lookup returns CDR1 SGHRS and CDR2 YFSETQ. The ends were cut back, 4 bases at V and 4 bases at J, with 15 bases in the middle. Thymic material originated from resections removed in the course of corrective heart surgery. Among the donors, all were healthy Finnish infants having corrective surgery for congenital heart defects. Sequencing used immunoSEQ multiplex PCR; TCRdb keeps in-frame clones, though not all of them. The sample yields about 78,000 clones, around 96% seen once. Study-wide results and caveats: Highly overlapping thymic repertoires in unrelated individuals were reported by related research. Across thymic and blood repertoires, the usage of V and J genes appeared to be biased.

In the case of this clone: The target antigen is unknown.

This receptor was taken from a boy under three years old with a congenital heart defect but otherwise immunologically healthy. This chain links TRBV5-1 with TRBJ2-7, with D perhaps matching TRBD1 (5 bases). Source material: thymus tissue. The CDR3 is CASSISQGSYEQYF. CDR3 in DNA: TGCGCCAGCAGCATCAGCCAGGGTTCTTACGAGCAGTACTTC.